This TCR beta chain was recorded in a study of cytomegalovirus exposure and HLA in healthy donors. Study results and limitations: A missense variant in DCLRE1C was later tied to TCR beta V- and J-gene trimming. TCR association rates varied by HLA locus in a later analysis, with DRB1 highest and HLA-C lowest. Within an earlier analysis, most TCR beta V segments proved productive either about 87% or about 30% of the time. The majority of TCR sequences were rare, yet some public TCRs appeared in many donors.

Primers for the PCR totalled 60 Vbeta and 13 Jbeta. Only in-frame clones appear in the TCRdb table, and some are missing; sequencing was by immunoSEQ multiplex PCR. The table includes fewer than 200,000 clones, around 83% detected once. Points on this clone: The antigen is unknown.

Specimen: PBMCs. This clonotype was obtained from a man in his fifties or sixties in good health and CMV-seronegative.

The CDR3 sequence is CASSPRQGEETQYF. CDR3 DNA sequence: TGTGCCAGCTCCCCCAGACAGGGGGAAGAGACCCAGTACTTC. The rearrangement joins TRBV18 to TRBJ2-5; 9 positions agree with TRBD1. V lost 6 bases, J lost 3 bases, and 5 bases stayed unmatched. CDR3 length: 14 amino acids. Germline V lookup: CDR1 KGHSH, CDR2 LQKENI. Full variable domain (outside the CDR3, taken from reference TRBV18 and TRBJ2-5): NAGVMQNPRHLVRRRGQEARLRCSPMKGHSHVYWYRQLPEEGLKFMVYLQKENIIDESGMPKERFSAEFPKEGPSILRIQQVVRGDSAAYFCASSPRQGEETQYFGPGTRLLVL.